A single sample is the source of the 10 T cell receptor beta chains below, sequenced in a study of vaccination effects on CD4 cells after COVID-19. Having been cultured for about 10 days, the cells underwent CD4+ T cell isolation. The antigens of these receptors remain unknown. This table comes from immunoSEQ multiplex PCR, and its TCRdb copy is limited to in-frame clones, with some not included. The sample includes 50,000 or so clones, approximately 70% of them seen just once. Sequencing used CD4+ T cells from PBMCs cultured without peptide, obtained before COVID-19 vaccination. These receptors were obtained from a human donor who received a COVID-19 vaccine.

This clone was observed a handful of times. The chain carries TRBV2 and TRBJ2-7; weak D call: TRBD2 (5 bases). V dropped 3 bases and J dropped 7 bases, with 10 bases sitting between them. Germline loops: CDR1 SNHLY, CDR2 FYNNEI. CDR3 size: 12 residues. The CDR3 sequence: CASSERVGEQYF. CDR3 nucleotide sequence: TGTGCCAGCAGTGAGAGGGTGGGAGAGCAGTACTTC.

Only a few counts were recorded for this clone. The gene calls are TRBV19 and TRBJ1-2; 9 positions match TRBD1. The ends lost 4 bases at V and 4 bases at J; junction bases unmatched: 7. There are 15 residues in the CDR3. The V gene's germline CDR1 is LNHDA and CDR2 SQIVND (reference sequence). In nucleotides, the CDR3 is TGTGCCAGTAGTACCGACCGGGACAGGGCCTATGGCTACACCTTC. It yields the protein CASSTDRDRAYGYTF.

In this sample, this clone turned up a few times. The rearrangement joins TRBV2 to TRBJ2-7; D call uncertain. The length of the CDR3 is 12 residues. Germline CDR1 is SNHLY and CDR2 is FYNNEI. V shed 3 bases and J shed 4 bases, with 7 bases lying between them. CDR3 bases: TGTGCCAGCAGTGAGGCCCCGTACGAGCAGTACTTC. Amino acid sequence: CASSEAPYEQYF.

The J gene is TRBJ2-7, the V gene TRBV6-5; D is uncertain. V gave up 7 bases and J gave up 1 base, with 5 bases separating them. The CDR3 loop spans 11 amino acids. Germline lookup yields CDR1 MNHEY and CDR2 SVGAGI. CDR3: CASTLSYEQYF. CDR3 nucleotides: TGTGCCAGCACCCTGTCCTACGAGCAGTACTTC.

This chain connects TRBV4-2 to TRBJ1-6; D gene uncertain. The length of the CDR3 is 15 residues. The V and J ends lost 4 bases and 10 bases respectively, with 17 bases between them. Germline assignment: CDR1 LGHNA and CDR2 YNFKEQ. The DNA for the CDR3 is TGTGCCAGCAGCCCCGGGTTGGGTCGCGAGTCACCCCTCCACTTT. Residues: CASSPGLGRESPLHF.

This chain joins TRBV11-3 and TRBJ2-1, with 9 bases fitting TRBD2. The CDR3 spans 15 residues. V lost 5 bases and J lost 7; bases outside the gene matches: 9. Germline assignment: CDR1 SGHNT and CDR2 YENEEA. The CDR3 DNA reads TGTGCCAGCAGCCCCCGGGGAGCGGGAGGAAATGAGCAGTTCTTC. Residues: CASSPRGAGGNEQFF.

The chain recombines TRBV2 with TRBJ1-2; 11 bases fit TRBD1. The V gene end was trimmed by 6 bases and the J gene end by 4 bases; junction bases not matched to a gene: 16. This CDR3 contains 18 residues. Germline assignment: CDR1 SNHLY and CDR2 FYNNEI. This CDR3 is CASRDRGLGFSRGYGYTF. CDR3 nucleotide sequence: TGTGCCAGCAGGGACAGGGGGCTCGGGTTTTCTAGGGGCTATGGCTACACCTTC.

The rearrangement uses TRBV6-6 and TRBJ2-7; 13 bases are a match to TRBD2. Per the germline V gene, CDR1 is MNHNY and CDR2 is SVGAGI (reference sequence). Trimming at V came to 5 bases and at J to 1 base, leaving 17 bases not matched to a gene. The CDR3 runs to 20 residues. This CDR3 is CASSPFPGLAGSIGSYEQYF. The CDR3 DNA follows: TGTGCCAGCAGTCCCTTCCCGGGACTAGCGGGGTCAATAGGGTCCTACGAGCAGTACTTC.

The rearrangement links TRBV7-3 to TRBJ2-2; no clear D gene. In germline, CDR1 is SGHTA, CDR2 FQGTGA. Trimming cost V 3 bases and J 1 base, with 6 bases left between them. The CDR3 spans 14 residues. The CDR3 loop is CASSFGRNTGELFF. For the CDR3, the DNA is TGTGCCAGCAGCTTCGGACGGAACACCGGGGAGCTGTTTTTT.

This clone turned up a few times. The CDR3 DNA is TGCAGCGTCCTCGTCGGGACAGCCGGTTATCAGCCCCAGCATTTT. It yields the protein CSVLVGTAGYQPQHF. The V and J genes are TRBV29-1 and TRBJ1-5; 7 bases map to TRBD1. This CDR3 comprises 15 residues. Looked up from germline, CDR1 is SQVTM and CDR2 is ANQGSEA. J lost 5 bases, V lost 6 bases, and 13 bases had no gene match.